Below are 16 T cell receptor beta chains sequenced from a single sample in a study of T cells after yellow fever vaccination. TCRdb recomputed calls from the 5' RACE reads with MiXCR, one row per CDR3 protein. The table has over 100,000 distinct CDR3 sequences, approximately 8.4% seen once. Source: CD8+ T cells sorted from PBMCs, taken 45 days after the yellow fever booster vaccination. All receptors come from a man under 40 who received the YFV17D yellow fever vaccine.

The chain is built from TRBV29-1 and TRBJ2-7, with D possibly matching TRBD2 (6 bases). The ends were cut back, 7 bases at V and 3 bases at J, with 22 bases in the middle. Germline CDR1 reads SQVTM; CDR2 reads ANQGSEA. The CDR3 is 15 residues long. CDR3 sequence: CSANLVGHGGYEQYF. In DNA form, the CDR3 reads TGCAGCGCCAATTTAGTCGGGCACGGGGGCTACGAGCAGTACTTC.

In its sample, this clonotype was seen many times. V gene TRBV4-3 combines with J gene TRBJ2-7, with TRBD1 matching over 9 bases. Germline CDR1 reads LGHNA; CDR2 reads YSLEER. This CDR3 is 16 amino acids long. V shed 0 bases, J shed 5 bases, and the junction held 8 bases outside the gene matches. CDR3 in DNA: TGCGCCAGCAGCCAAGATGGAGGGACAGGGATAAACGAGCAGTACTTC. Amino acids: CASSQDGGTGINEQYF.

This clonotype was detected many times. V is TRBV7-9 and J is TRBJ1-6; D gene ambiguous. This CDR3 region has 14 residues. CDR1 SEHNR and CDR2 FQNEAQ come from the germline V gene (reference sequence). Trimming took 5 bases from V and 5 from J, leaving 10 bases between them. The CDR3 loop reads CASSPSIDNSPLHF. The DNA of the CDR3 is TGTGCCAGCAGCCCTAGCATTGATAATTCACCCCTCCACTTT. The full variable domain, with the rest looked up from reference TRBV7-9 and TRBJ1-6, is DTGVSQNPRHKITKRGQNVTFRCDPISEHNRLYWYRQTLGQGPEFLTYFQNEAQLEKSRLLSDRFSAERPKGSFSTLEIQRTEQGDSAMYLCASSPSIDNSPLHFGNGTRLTVT.

This clonotype occurred many times. The chain couples TRBV10-3 to TRBJ2-1; D ambiguous. V lost 6 bases to trimming and J lost 10 bases, with 16 bases between them. Germline values: CDR1 ENHRY, CDR2 SYGVKD. The CDR3 extends over 13 amino acids. The CDR3 DNA sequence: TGTGCCATCAGATCAGATTTGGGCCGCGAGCAGTTCTTC. Protein product: CAIRSDLGREQFF.

There are many counts of this clonotype. V gene TRBV7-6 combines with J gene TRBJ2-7; D possibly uses TRBD1 or TRBD2 (5 bases each). CDR1 is SGHVS and CDR2 is FNYEAQ in the germline V gene. This CDR3 is built from 14 residues. Trimming shortened V by 5 bases and J by 4 bases, and 15 bases separated the two germline ends. The CDR3 bases are TGTGCCAGCAGCCCTAGGGACGGGCAATACGAGCAGTACTTC. This gives the protein CASSPRDGQYEQYF.

In its sample, this clonotype was seen many times. The chain uses TRBV25-1 and TRBJ2-1; a weak D match, TRBD2 (6 bases). The CDR3 loop spans 13 amino acids. Deletions cut 5 bases from V and 6 bases from J, with 11 bases between. Germline V gene data show CDR1 as MGHDK and CDR2 as SYGVNS. CDR3 sequence reads: CASSHGTFNEQFF. The CDR3 DNA is TGTGCCAGCAGTCACGGGACTTTCAATGAGCAGTTCTTC. Using reference TRBV25-1 and TRBJ2-1 for the parts outside the CDR3, the full variable domain is EADIYQTPRYLVIGTGKKITLECSQTMGHDKMYWYQQDPGMELHLIHYSYGVNSTEKGDLSSESTVSRIRTEHFPLTLESARPSHTSQYLCASSHGTFNEQFFGPGTRLTVL.

The rearrangement links TRBV6-5 to TRBJ2-1; possibly TRBD2 for D (5 bases). Between the trimmed V and J ends, which lost 7 bases and 8 bases, there was a span of 6 bases. Germline V CDR1 and CDR2: MNHEY, SVGAGI. This CDR3 contains 10 residues. CDR3 region: CASKDYEQFF. CDR3 DNA sequence: TGTGCCAGCAAGGACTATGAGCAGTTCTTC.

Concerning this clonotype: A read error is possible here, since a much larger clone lies one base away. The CDR3 DNA reads as TGTGCCCTTGGAGGACAGGGGTCGATCGGGGAGCTGTTTTTT. Protein: CALGGQGSIGELFF. The chain uses TRBV6-1 and TRBJ2-2, with TRBD1 matching 9 bases. Germline V gene sequence: CDR1 MNHNS, CDR2 SASEGT. V shed 11 bases and J 7 bases; nucleotides not matched to a gene: 11. The CDR3 runs to 14 residues.

The table lists this clonotype with many counts. The rearrangement uses TRBV5-1 and TRBJ1-2; D is unclear. This CDR3 region has 12 residues. Trimming took off 4 bases at V and 8 bases at J, with 12 bases between the two ends. Germline CDR1 and CDR2: SGHRS and YFSETQ. The CDR3 loop is CASSTEQEGYTF. The CDR3 DNA is TGCGCCAGCAGCACGGAGCAGGAAGGCTACACCTTC.

This clonotype was detected many times. The CDR3 here is CASSEQGRTSYEQYF. In DNA, the CDR3 is TGCGCCAGCAGTGAACAGGGGAGAACGTCCTACGAGCAGTACTTC. The V and J genes are TRBV10-2 and TRBJ2-7; TRBD1 agrees at 7 bases. CDR3 size: 15 residues. Germline V CDR1 and CDR2: WSHSY, SAAADI. The V and J ends lost 3 bases and 1 base, in that order; junction bases with no gene match: 6.

V and J are TRBV5-5 and TRBJ2-7; D is possibly TRBD1 (5 bases). The CDR3 covers 13 residues. Trimming removed 9 bases at V and 2 bases at J, with 15 bases between. Germline values: CDR1 SGHKS, CDR2 YYEKEE (reference sequence). In DNA, the CDR3 is TGTGCCATCGGCCCAGGGCCGACCTACGAGCAGTACTTC. Its translation: CAIGPGPTYEQYF.

This clonotype was observed at least ten times. The chain couples TRBV4-3 to TRBJ2-5; TRBD2 aligns across 10 bases. CDR3 length: 16 residues. After removal of 2 bases from V and 0 bases from J, the junction contained 3 bases not matched to a gene. The germline V gene has CDR1 LGHNA and CDR2 YSLEER. DNA for the CDR3: TGCGCCAGCAGCCAAAGAGCGGGAGGGTACCAAGAGACCCAGTACTTC. Translating it yields CASSQRAGGYQETQYF.

This clonotype was seen repeatedly, ten times or more. The chain is built from TRBV20-1 and TRBJ2-7; D possibly corresponds to TRBD2 (5 bases). Germline V lookup: CDR1 DFQATT, CDR2 SNEGSKA (reference sequence). Trimming took 4 bases from V and 3 from J, leaving 22 bases between them. This CDR3 has 16 amino acids. CDR3: CSAIAPGSGDIYEQYF. CDR3 DNA: TGCAGTGCTATTGCGCCGGGGAGCGGCGATATCTACGAGCAGTACTTC.

This clonotype was found many times. The chain uses TRBV27 and TRBJ2-1, with D tentatively TRBD2 (6 bases). The germline V gene has CDR1 MNHEY and CDR2 SMNVEV (reference sequence). Trimming stripped 2 bases from V and 3 bases from J, with 17 bases between. This CDR3 has 17 residues. The CDR3 loop is CASSLAPGGMHYNEQFF. In nucleotides, the CDR3 is TGTGCCAGCAGTTTAGCCCCCGGAGGGATGCACTACAATGAGCAGTTCTTC.

This chain connects TRBV20-1 to TRBJ2-1, with D hard to call. There are 15 residues in the CDR3. Germline V gene lookup returns CDR1 DFQATT and CDR2 SNEGSKA (reference sequence). With 3 bases removed from V and 0 bases from J, the gap between germline ends came to 12 bases. CDR3 amino acids: CSASRSSSSYNEQFF. DNA for the CDR3: TGCAGTGCTAGTCGTTCATCAAGCTCCTACAATGAGCAGTTCTTC.

The chain employs TRBV4-1 and TRBJ2-3; D not resolved. The CDR3 sequence is 15 residues long. V was trimmed by 1 base and J by 2 bases, leaving 10 bases between them. Looked up from germline, CDR1 is MGHRA and CDR2 is YSYEKL. The CDR3 region has the DNA TGCGCCAGCAGCCAAGCCGGCGGAACCACAGATACGCAGTATTTT. It translates to CASSQAGGTTDTQYF.